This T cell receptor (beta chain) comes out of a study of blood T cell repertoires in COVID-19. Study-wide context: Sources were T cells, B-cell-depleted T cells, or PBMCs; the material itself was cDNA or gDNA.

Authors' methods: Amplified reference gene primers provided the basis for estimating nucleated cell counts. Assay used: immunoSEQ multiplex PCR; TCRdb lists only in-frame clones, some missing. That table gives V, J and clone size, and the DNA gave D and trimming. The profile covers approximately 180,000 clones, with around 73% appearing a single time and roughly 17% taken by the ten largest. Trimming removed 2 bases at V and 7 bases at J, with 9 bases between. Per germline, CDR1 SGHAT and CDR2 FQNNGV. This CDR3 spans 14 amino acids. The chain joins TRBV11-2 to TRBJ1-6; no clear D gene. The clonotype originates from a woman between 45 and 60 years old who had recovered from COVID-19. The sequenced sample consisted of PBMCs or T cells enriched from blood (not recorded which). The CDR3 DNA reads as TGTGCCAGCAGCTTATCAGGTTGGAATTCACCCCTCCACTTT. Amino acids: CASSLSGWNSPLHF.